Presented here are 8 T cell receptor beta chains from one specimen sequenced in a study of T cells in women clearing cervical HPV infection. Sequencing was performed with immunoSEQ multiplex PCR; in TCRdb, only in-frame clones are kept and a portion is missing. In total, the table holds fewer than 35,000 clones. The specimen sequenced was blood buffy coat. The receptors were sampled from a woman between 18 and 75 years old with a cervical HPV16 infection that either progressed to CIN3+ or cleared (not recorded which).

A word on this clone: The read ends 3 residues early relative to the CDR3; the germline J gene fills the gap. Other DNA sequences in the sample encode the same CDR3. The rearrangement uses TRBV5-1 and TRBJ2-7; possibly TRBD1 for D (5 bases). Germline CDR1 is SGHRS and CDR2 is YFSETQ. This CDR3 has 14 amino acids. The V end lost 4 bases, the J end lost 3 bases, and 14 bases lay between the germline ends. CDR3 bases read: TGCGCCAGCAGCCCCCGAGACAGTAACTACGAG. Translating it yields CASSPRDSNYE. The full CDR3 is CASSPRDSNYEQYF.

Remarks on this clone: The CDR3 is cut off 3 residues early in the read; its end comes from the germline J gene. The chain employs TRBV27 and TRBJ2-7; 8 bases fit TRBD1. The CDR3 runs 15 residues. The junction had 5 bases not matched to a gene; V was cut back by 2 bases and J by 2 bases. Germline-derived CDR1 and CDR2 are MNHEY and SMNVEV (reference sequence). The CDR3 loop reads CASSLRTGTTYEQYF. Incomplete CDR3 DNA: TGTGCCAGCAGTTTACGGACAGGGACAACCTACGAG.

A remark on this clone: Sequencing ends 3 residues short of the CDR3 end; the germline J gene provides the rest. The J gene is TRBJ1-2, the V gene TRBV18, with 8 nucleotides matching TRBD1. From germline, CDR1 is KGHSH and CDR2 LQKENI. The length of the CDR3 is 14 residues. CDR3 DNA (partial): TGTGCCAGCTCGGGTGGGACAGGTTTCTACGAC. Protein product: CASSGGTGFYD. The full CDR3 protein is CASSGGTGFYDYTF.

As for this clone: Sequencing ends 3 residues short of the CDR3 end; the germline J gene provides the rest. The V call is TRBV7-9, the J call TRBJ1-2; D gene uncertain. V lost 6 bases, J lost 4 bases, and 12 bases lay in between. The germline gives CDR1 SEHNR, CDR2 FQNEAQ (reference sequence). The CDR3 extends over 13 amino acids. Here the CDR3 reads CASSSVVSYGYTF. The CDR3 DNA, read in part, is TGTGCCAGCAGTTCTGTGGTCAGCTATGGC.

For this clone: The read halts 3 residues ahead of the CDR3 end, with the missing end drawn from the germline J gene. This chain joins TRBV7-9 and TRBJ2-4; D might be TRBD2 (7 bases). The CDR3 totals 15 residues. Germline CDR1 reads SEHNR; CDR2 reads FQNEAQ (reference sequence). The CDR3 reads CASSPSRGGFYGQYF. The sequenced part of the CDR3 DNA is TGTGCCAGCAGCCCTAGTCGCGGGGGCTTCTATGGT.

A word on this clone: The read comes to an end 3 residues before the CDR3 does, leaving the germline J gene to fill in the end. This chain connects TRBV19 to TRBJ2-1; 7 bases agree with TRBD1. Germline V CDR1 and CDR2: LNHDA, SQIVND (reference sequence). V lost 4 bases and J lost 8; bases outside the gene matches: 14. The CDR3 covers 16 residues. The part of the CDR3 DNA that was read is TGTGCCAGTAGTACCCTCCTCCGGGACAGCGAATATGAG. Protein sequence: CASSTLLRDSEYE. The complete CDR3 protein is CASSTLLRDSEYEQFF. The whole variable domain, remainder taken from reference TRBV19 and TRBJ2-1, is DGGITQSPKYLFRKEGQNVTLSCEQNLNHDAMYWYRQDPGQGLRLIYYSQIVNDFQKGDIAEGYSVSREKKESFPLTVTSAQKNPTAFYLCASSTLLRDSEYEQFFGPGTRLTVL.

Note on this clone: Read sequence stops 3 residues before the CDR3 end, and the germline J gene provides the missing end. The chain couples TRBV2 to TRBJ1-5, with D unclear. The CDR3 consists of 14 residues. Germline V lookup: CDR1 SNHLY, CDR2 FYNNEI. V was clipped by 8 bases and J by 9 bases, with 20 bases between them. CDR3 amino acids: CASGTQSAIGPQHF. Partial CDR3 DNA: TGTGCCAGCGGAACACAGAGTGCTATAGGGCCC.

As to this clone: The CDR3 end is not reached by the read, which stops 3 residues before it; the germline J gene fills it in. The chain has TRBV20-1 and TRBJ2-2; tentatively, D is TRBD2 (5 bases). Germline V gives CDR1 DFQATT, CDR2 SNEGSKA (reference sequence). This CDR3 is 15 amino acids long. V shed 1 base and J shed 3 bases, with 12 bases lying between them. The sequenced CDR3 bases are TGCAGTGCTAGAGGGCTTGTTAGCGACACCGGGGAG. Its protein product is CSARGLVSDTGE. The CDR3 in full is CSARGLVSDTGELFF.